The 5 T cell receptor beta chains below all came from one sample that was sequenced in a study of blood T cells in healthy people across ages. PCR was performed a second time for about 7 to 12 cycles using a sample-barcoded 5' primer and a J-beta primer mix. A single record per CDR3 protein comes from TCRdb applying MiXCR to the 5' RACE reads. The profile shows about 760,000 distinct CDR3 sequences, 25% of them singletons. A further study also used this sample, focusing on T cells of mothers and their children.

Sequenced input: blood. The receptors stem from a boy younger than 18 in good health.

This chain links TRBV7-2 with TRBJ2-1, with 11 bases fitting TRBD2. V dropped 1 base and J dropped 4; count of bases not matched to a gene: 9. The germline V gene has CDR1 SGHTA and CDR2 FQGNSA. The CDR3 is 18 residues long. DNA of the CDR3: TGTGCCAGCAGCTTAGATGCTTCGGGACTAGCGGTATACAATGAGCAGTTCTTC. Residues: CASSLDASGLAVYNEQFF.

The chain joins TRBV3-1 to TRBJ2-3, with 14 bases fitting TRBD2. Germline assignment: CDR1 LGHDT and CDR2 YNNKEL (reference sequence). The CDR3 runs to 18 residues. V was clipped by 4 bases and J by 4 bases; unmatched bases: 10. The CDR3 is CASSLGTSGRGEPDTQYF. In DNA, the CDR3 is TGTGCCAGCAGCCTTGGGACTAGCGGGAGAGGTGAGCCAGATACGCAGTATTTT.

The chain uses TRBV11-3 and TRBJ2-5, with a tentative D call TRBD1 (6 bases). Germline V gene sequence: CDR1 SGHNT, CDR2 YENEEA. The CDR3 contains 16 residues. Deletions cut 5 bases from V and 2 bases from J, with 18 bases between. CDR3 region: CASSPPPGQGQETQYF. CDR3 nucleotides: TGTGCCAGCAGCCCCCCCCCGGGACAAGGGCAAGAGACCCAGTACTTC.

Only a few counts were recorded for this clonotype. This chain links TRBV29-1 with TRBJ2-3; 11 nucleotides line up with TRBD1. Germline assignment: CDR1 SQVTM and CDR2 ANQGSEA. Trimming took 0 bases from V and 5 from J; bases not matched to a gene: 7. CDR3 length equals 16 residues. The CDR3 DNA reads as TGCAGCGTTGAAGATATGGACAGGGGGCTTAAAGATACGCAGTATTTT. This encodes CSVEDMDRGLKDTQYF.

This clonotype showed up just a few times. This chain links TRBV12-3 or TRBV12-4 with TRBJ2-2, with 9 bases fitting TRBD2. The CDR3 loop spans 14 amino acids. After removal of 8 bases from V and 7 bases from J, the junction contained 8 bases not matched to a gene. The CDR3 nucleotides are TGTGCCAGCCGGGCGGGGGGGCCTTTCGGGGAGCTGTTTTTT. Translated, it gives CASRAGGPFGELFF.